This is a list of T cell receptor beta chains from one sample in a study of human T cells and chemical hapten exposure. TCRdb passed the RACE reads through MiXCR, listing each CDR3 protein once. In the table there are some 64,000 distinct CDR3 sequences, approximately 10% of which are singletons. The sample was whole blood, taken in connection with sensitization to the hapten diphenylcyclopropenone (DPC). The source is a woman aged 30 to 39 with alopecia areata. Some clones in this sample may be carry-over from other donors' samples. CDR3s include the opening cysteine and the closing phenylalanine or tryptophan.

V gene	J gene	CDR3 protein
TRBV20-1	TRBJ2-3	CSARDLSGLVTDTQYF
TRBV11-2	TRBJ2-3	CASSPSPGGPPDTQYF
TRBV9	TRBJ2-7	CASSVAGSYEQYF
TRBV6-2/TRBV6-3	TRBJ1-2	CASSQDSPNGYTF
TRBV12-3/TRBV12-4	TRBJ2-1	CASSLDRVGDEQFF
TRBV7-6	TRBJ2-3	CASSIKIAGDTQYF
TRBV29-1	TRBJ2-5	CSVAQVQGETQYF
TRBV5-1	TRBJ2-5	CASSNAGVEETQYF
TRBV20-1	TRBJ2-1	CSARLSSRYNEQFF
TRBV5-4	TRBJ2-2	CASSSGGGTNTGELFF
TRBV12-3/TRBV12-4	TRBJ1-2	CASSPGAANYGYTF
TRBV5-1	TRBJ2-3	CASRAGTPSTDTQYF
TRBV7-2	TRBJ2-3	CASSLVFRDTQYF
TRBV11-2	TRBJ2-1	CASSLTSGSKSEQFF
TRBV29-1	TRBJ2-1	CSVDQGLAGTYNEQFF
TRBV18	TRBJ1-2	CASSPETGYGYTF
TRBV28	TRBJ2-5	CASTSSRQTQYF
TRBV6-2/TRBV6-3	TRBJ2-5	CASSLLAERSRETQYF
TRBV7-9	TRBJ2-1	CASSHSQEPAEEFF
TRBV20-1	TRBJ1-1	CSARARQGTEAFF
TRBV20-1	TRBJ1-1	CSARDFQRGGTEAFF
TRBV7-8	TRBJ2-5	CASTQGTVQETQYF
TRBV11-3	TRBJ1-5	CASSFDAGASNQPQHF
TRBV28	TRBJ2-1	CASSLFVFGGLVNEQFF
TRBV7-2	TRBJ2-5	CASSSQRRETQYF
TRBV7-9	TRBJ2-6	CASSYSPSGANVLTF
TRBV5-1	TRBJ1-2	CASQPDLFGTGDNYGYTF
TRBV12-3/TRBV12-4	TRBJ2-1	CASRRDSDNEQFF
TRBV29-1	TRBJ2-3	CSVAVADTQYF
TRBV3-1	TRBJ2-7	CASSHKVGIMYYEQYF
TRBV6-2/TRBV6-3	TRBJ2-1	CASSYWVGQNEQFF
TRBV29-1	TRBJ2-1	CSVEDLNEQFF
TRBV28	TRBJ2-7	CASSTGIPYEQYF
TRBV7-2	TRBJ1-1	CASSSQGDTEAFF
TRBV6-2/TRBV6-3	TRBJ2-5	CASSYFGGEGQETQYF
TRBV11-3	TRBJ2-1	CASSPGQANEQFF
TRBV4-2	TRBJ2-3	CASSQEVWADTQYF
TRBV13	TRBJ2-6	CASSRPGANVLTF
TRBV12-3/TRBV12-4	TRBJ2-2	CASNRDETGELFF
TRBV7-3	TRBJ2-2	CASSQGGLAGETNTGELFF
TRBV3-1	TRBJ2-3	CASSQDSSTDTQYF
TRBV12-3/TRBV12-4	TRBJ1-2	CASSLTESRYGYTF
TRBV7-2	TRBJ1-2	CASSQTGGAERYTF
TRBV20-1	TRBJ2-1	CSARDQGEWNEQFF
TRBV28	TRBJ2-5	CASSLRLIEETQYF
TRBV6-5	TRBJ2-7	CASSYGTGSSYEQYF
TRBV2	TRBJ2-1	CASSDQSYNEQFF
TRBV20-1	TRBJ1-5	CSAGVGLTGVANQPQHF
TRBV5-1	TRBJ1-1	CASSLEVGTSTEAFF